This record looks at one T cell receptor beta chain sequence and its context. Produced via immunoSEQ multiplex PCR; TCRdb's table is partial and in-frame only. The data show roughly 40,000 clones, approximately 80% seen once. Described time point: after neoadjuvant nivolumab, at surgical resection. The data derive from a study of neoadjuvant anti-PD-1 for oral cavity cancer. J gave up 7 bases and V 2 bases, and 5 bases lay outside the gene matches. The CDR3 runs 14 residues. Germline lookup yields CDR1 LNHDA and CDR2 SQIVND (reference sequence). The source material was PBMCs, sampled after nivolumab (anti-PD-1) treatment. The clonotype was recovered from a person aged 35-80 years with oral cavity squamous cell carcinoma. V usage is TRBV19 and J usage is TRBJ2-1; 7 bases map to TRBD1. The CDR3 DNA follows: TGTGCCAGTAGTATAACAGGGGTTAAGAATGAGCAGTTCTTC. This codes for CASSITGVKNEQFF. Full variable domain (rest looked up from reference TRBV19 and TRBJ2-1): DGGITQSPKYLFRKEGQNVTLSCEQNLNHDAMYWYRQDPGQGLRLIYYSQIVNDFQKGDIAEGYSVSREKKESFPLTVTSAQKNPTAFYLCASSITGVKNEQFFGPGTRLTVL.